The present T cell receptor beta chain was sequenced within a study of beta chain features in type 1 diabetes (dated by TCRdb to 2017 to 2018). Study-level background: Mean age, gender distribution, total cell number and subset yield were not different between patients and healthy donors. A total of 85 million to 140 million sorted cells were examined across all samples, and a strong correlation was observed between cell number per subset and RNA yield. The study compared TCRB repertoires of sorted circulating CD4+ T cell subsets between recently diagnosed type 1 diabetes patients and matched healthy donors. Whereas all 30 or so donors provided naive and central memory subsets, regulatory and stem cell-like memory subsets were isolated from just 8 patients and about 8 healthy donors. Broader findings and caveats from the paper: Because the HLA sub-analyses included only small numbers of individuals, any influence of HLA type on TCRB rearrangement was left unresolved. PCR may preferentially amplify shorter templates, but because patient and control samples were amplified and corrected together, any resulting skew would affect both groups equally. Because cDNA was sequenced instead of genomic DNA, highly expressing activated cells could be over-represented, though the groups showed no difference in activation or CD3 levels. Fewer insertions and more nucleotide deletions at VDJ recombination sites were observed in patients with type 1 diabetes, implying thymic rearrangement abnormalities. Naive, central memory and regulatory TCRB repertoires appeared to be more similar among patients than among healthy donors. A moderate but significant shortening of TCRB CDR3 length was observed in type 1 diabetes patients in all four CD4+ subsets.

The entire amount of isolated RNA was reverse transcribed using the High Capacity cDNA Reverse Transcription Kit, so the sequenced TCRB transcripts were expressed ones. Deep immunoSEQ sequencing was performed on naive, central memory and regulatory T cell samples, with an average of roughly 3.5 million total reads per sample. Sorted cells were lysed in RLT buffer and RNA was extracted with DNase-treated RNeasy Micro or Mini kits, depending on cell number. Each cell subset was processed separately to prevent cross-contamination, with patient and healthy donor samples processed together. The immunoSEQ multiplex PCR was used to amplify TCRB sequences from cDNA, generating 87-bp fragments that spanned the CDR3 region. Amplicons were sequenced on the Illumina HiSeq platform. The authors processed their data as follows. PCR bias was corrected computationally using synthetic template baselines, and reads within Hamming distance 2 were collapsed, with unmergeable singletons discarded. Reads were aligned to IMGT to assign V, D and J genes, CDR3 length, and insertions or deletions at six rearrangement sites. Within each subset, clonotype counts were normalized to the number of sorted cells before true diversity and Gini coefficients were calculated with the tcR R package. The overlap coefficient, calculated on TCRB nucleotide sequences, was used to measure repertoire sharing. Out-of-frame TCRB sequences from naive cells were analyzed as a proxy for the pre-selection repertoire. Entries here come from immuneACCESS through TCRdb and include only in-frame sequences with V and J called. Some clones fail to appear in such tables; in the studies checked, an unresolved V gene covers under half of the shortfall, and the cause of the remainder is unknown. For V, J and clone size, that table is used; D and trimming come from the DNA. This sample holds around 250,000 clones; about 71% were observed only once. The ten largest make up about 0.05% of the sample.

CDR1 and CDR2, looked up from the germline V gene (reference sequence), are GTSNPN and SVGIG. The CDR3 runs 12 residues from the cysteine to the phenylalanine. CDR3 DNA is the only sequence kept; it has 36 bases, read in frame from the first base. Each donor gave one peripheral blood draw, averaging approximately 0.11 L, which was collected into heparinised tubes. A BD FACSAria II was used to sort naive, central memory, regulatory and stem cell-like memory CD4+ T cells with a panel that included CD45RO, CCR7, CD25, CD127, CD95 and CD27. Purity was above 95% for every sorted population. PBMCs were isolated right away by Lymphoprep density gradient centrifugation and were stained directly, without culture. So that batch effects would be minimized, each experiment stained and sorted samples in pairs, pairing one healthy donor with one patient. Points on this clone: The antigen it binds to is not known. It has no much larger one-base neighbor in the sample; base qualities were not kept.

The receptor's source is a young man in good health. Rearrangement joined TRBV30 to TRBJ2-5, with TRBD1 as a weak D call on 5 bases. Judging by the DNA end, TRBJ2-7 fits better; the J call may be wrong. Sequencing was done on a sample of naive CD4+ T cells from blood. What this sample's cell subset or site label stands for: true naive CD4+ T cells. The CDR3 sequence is CAWSVQGHEQYF. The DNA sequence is TGTGCCTGGAGTGTGCAGGGCCACGAGCAGTACTTC.